The 17 T cell receptor beta chains below come from one sample, sequenced in a study of control samples from healthy donors and cancer patients. The repertoire was sequenced with immunoSEQ multiplex PCR; TCRdb's copy has only in-frame clones and lacks some. Here the sample spans almost 90,000 clones, about 85% being singletons. The specimen sequenced was blood. The receptors were gathered from a woman aged 40-49 years in good health.

This clone has just one count. The chain combines TRBV7-2 with TRBJ2-5; tentatively, D is TRBD2 (5 bases). The CDR3 has 14 amino acids. Trimming took 5 bases from V and 2 from J, leaving 12 bases between them. Looked up from germline, CDR1 is SGHTA and CDR2 is FQGNSA. The CDR3 coding sequence is TGTGCCAGCAGCCCTCGGGCGGGTCAAGAGACCCAGTACTTC. It encodes CASSPRAGQETQYF.

This clone was picked up a small number of times. The chain carries TRBV6-2 or TRBV6-3 and TRBJ1-4, with D tentatively TRBD1 (5 bases). V was trimmed by 5 bases and J by 12 bases, leaving 16 bases between them. The V gene's germline CDR1 is MNHEY and CDR2 SVGEGT. The CDR3 contains 13 residues. CDR3 DNA: TGTGCCAGCAGTCAGCCCGGGACTGGGGAACTGTTTTTT. Amino acids: CASSQPGTGELFF.

The chain couples TRBV10-3 to TRBJ1-5; D is perhaps TRBD1 (6 bases). Trimming took off 4 bases at V and 6 bases at J, with 10 bases between the two ends. In germline, CDR1 is ENHRY, CDR2 SYGVKD. The CDR3 extends over 13 amino acids. CDR3 coding DNA: TGTGCCATCAGTGTCGACAGGCGTCAGCCCCAGCATTTT. Translation: CAISVDRRQPQHF.

J is TRBJ2-1 and V is TRBV25-1, with unresolved D. Trimming removed 4 bases from V and 2 bases from J, with 6 bases in between. In germline, CDR1 is MGHDK, CDR2 SYGVNS. The CDR3 is 13 amino acids. The CDR3 sequence is CASSGAAYNEQFF. For the CDR3, the DNA is TGTGCCAGCAGTGGCGCCGCCTACAATGAGCAGTTCTTC. Full variable domain (outside the CDR3, taken from reference TRBV25-1 and TRBJ2-1): EADIYQTPRYLVIGTGKKITLECSQTMGHDKMYWYQQDPGMELHLIHYSYGVNSTEKGDLSSESTVSRIRTEHFPLTLESARPSHTSQYLCASSGAAYNEQFFGPGTRLTVL.

This rearrangement joins TRBV2 to TRBJ1-1, with 10 bases aligning to TRBD1. There are 15 residues in the CDR3. V was pared by 7 bases and J by 0 bases, with 5 bases of the junction left unmatched. CDR1 and CDR2 from the germline V gene are SNHLY and FYNNEI. The CDR3 DNA is TGTGCCAGCATCCGGGACAGGGGTGTGAACACTGAAGCTTTCTTT. Protein sequence: CASIRDRGVNTEAFF.

The chain carries TRBV30 and TRBJ1-6; D is unclear. Looked up from germline, CDR1 is GTSNPN and CDR2 is SVGIG (reference sequence). CDR3 length: 11 amino acids. V was shortened by 5 bases and J by 7 bases, with 6 bases between the two germline ends. CDR3 sequence: CAWGGNSPLHF. The CDR3 nucleotides read TGTGCCTGGGGAGGGAATTCACCCCTCCACTTT. Supplemented by reference TRBV30 and TRBJ1-6, the full variable domain reads SQTIHQWPATLVQPVGSPLSLECTVEGTSNPNLYWYRQAAGRGLQLLFYSVGIGQISSEVPQNLSASRPQDRQFILSSKKLLLSDSGFYLCAWGGNSPLHFGNGTRLTVT.

The chain uses TRBV6-4 and TRBJ2-1; no definite D call. Germline values: CDR1 MRHNA, CDR2 SNTAGT. Trimming removed 2 bases from V and 4 bases from J, with 24 bases in between. The CDR3 has 19 residues. The CDR3 loop reads CASSDPFRLACLGYNEQFF. The CDR3 region has the DNA TGTGCCAGCAGTGACCCCTTCAGGCTGGCGTGCCTGGGATACAATGAGCAGTTCTTC.

This chain links TRBV19 with TRBJ1-2; the D gene is possibly TRBD1 (6 bases). CDR1 and CDR2 (germline): LNHDA, SQIVND (reference sequence). This CDR3 has 14 amino acids. V lost 5 bases to trimming and J lost 8 bases, with 18 bases between them. The CDR3 DNA is TGTGCCAGTAGTTTCCGGGACAAGCAAGCCGGCTACACCTTC. This codes for CASSFRDKQAGYTF. Together with reference TRBV19 and TRBJ1-2, the CDR3 gives the full variable domain: DGGITQSPKYLFRKEGQNVTLSCEQNLNHDAMYWYRQDPGQGLRLIYYSQIVNDFQKGDIAEGYSVSREKKESFPLTVTSAQKNPTAFYLCASSFRDKQAGYTFGSGTRLTVV.

The chain couples TRBV19 to TRBJ1-1; perhaps TRBD1 as D (5 bases). The CDR3 is 13 amino acids. Trimming took off 8 bases at V and 1 base at J, with 11 bases between the two ends. In germline, CDR1 is LNHDA, CDR2 SQIVND (reference sequence). CDR3 loop: CASGTWGNTEAFF. Here the CDR3 DNA reads TGTGCCAGTGGGACGTGGGGGAACACTGAAGCTTTCTTT.

This chain connects TRBV6-5 to TRBJ2-1; D unresolved. From germline, CDR1 is MNHEY and CDR2 SVGAGI. The CDR3 length is 11 residues. V was pared by 6 bases and J by 4 bases, with 4 bases between. The CDR3 bases are TGTGCCAGCAGGGTATACAATGAGCAGTTCTTC. This sequence encodes CASRVYNEQFF.

This chain joins TRBV7-2 and TRBJ2-7, with a tentative D call TRBD2 (5 bases). This CDR3 spans 13 amino acids. V lost 5 bases, J lost 6 bases, and 14 bases lay in between. Germline V lookup: CDR1 SGHTA, CDR2 FQGNSA. Here the CDR3 DNA reads TGTGCCAGCAGCCGGGATACATTCTCCGAGCAGTACTTC. It specifies CASSRDTFSEQYF. Full variable domain (missing parts from reference TRBV7-2 and TRBJ2-7): GAGVSQSPSNKVTEKGKDVELRCDPISGHTALYWYRQSLGQGLEFLIYFQGNSAPDKSGLPSDRFSAERTGGSVSTLTIQRTQQEDSAVYLCASSRDTFSEQYFGPGTRLTVT.

V and J are TRBV12-5 and TRBJ1-6; no clear D. Trimming shortened V by 3 bases and J by 4 bases, and 10 bases separated the two germline ends. CDR3 size: 15 residues. Germline lookup yields CDR1 LGHNT and CDR2 FRNRAP. The CDR3 sequence: CASGLSPGYNSPLHF. The CDR3 nucleotides are TGTGCTAGTGGTTTAAGTCCAGGATATAATTCACCCCTCCACTTT.

The chain uses TRBV14 and TRBJ1-6, with D unresolved. Germline-derived CDR1 and CDR2 are SGHDN and FVKESK. V shed 6 bases and J shed 8 bases, with 14 bases lying between them. The CDR3 loop spans 14 amino acids. The CDR3 is CASRLAGFDSPLHF. Here the CDR3 DNA reads TGTGCCAGCAGACTAGCCGGGTTCGATTCACCCCTCCACTTT.

V and J are TRBV5-1 and TRBJ2-5; the match to TRBD2 covers 8 bases. V lost 0 bases and J lost 4; bases outside the gene matches: 11. The CDR3 spans 17 residues. Germline CDR1 SGHRS, CDR2 YFSETQ. The CDR3 sequence is CASSLAVAGLRGETQYF. The DNA of the CDR3 is TGCGCCAGCAGCTTGGCGGTAGCGGGGCTTCGAGGAGAGACCCAGTACTTC.

This clone was picked up one time. This chain joins TRBV7-8 and TRBJ2-1, with TRBD2 identical over 8 bases. CDR1 SGHVS and CDR2 FQNEAQ come from the germline V gene. J lost 8 bases, V lost 5 bases, and 11 bases had no gene match. The CDR3 is made up of 15 amino acids. The CDR3 DNA reads as TGTGCCAGCAGCCGAGGACTAGCCGAGGCCTATGAGCAGTTCTTC. It encodes CASSRGLAEAYEQFF.

The chain has TRBV4-3 and TRBJ2-7; the match to TRBD1 covers 9 bases. CDR3 size: 16 residues. V shed 0 bases, J shed 3 bases, and the junction held 6 bases outside the gene matches. Germline CDR1 LGHNA, CDR2 YSLEER. The CDR3 coding sequence is TGCGCCAGCAGCCAAGATCGGAACAGGGGGCTCTACGAGCAGTACTTC. This translates into CASSQDRNRGLYEQYF.

This clone has only one observation. The gene calls are TRBV5-1 and TRBJ2-1, with 7 bases that match TRBD1. Germline V gene sequence: CDR1 SGHRS, CDR2 YFSETQ. The CDR3 length is 14 residues. V shed 4 bases and J 6 bases; nucleotides not matched to a gene: 7. The CDR3 spells CASSPKTGSNEQFF. Written as DNA, the CDR3 is TGCGCCAGCAGCCCGAAGACAGGGAGCAATGAGCAGTTCTTC.